This T cell receptor (beta chain) derives from a study of cytomegalovirus exposure and HLA in healthy donors. The study ran its PCR with 60 Vbeta and 13 Jbeta primers. Sequencing used immunoSEQ multiplex PCR; TCRdb keeps in-frame clones, though not all of them. The sample includes 100,000 to 120,000 clones, roughly 15% of them seen just once. The source is a female donor in good health and CMV-seronegative. Source material: PBMCs.

The CDR3 is CASSGTGSDTQYF. In DNA, the CDR3 is TGCGCCAGCTCCGGGACAGGATCAGATACGCAGTATTTT. The genes are TRBV10-2 and TRBJ2-3; 8 nucleotides agree with TRBD1. The CDR3 contains 13 residues. CDR1 is WSHSY, CDR2 SAAADI, per germline. J gave up 4 bases and V 8 bases, and 5 bases lay outside the gene matches.